The T cell receptor (beta chain) described here comes from a study of Ad26.COV2.S vaccination and SARS-CoV-2 variants. Produced via immunoSEQ multiplex PCR; TCRdb's table is partial and in-frame only. The sample consists of about 680,000 clones, around 89% of them appearing once. Specified treatment: around 19 received Ad26.COV2.S at low or high dose, single or two shots; 5 received placebo; per-sample allocation not given. Day 63 after the first injection of vaccine or placebo was the sampling time. The CDR3 loop spans 13 amino acids. CDR1 is MNHEY, CDR2 SVGEGT, per germline. V lost 8 bases to trimming and J lost 8 bases, with 17 bases between them.

The sequenced sample was peripheral blood, obtained in a trial of Ad26.COV2.S vaccine versus placebo. The clonotype was recovered from a person aged 18-60 years who received the Ad26.COV2.S COVID-19 vaccine or a placebo. The chain combines TRBV6-2 or TRBV6-3 with TRBJ2-3, with unresolved D. CDR3 loop: CASGFLQIGTQYF. CDR3 bases: TGTGCCAGCGGTTTCCTACAGATAGGTACGCAGTATTTT.